The T cell receptor (beta chain) described here comes from a study of blood T cells in healthy people across ages. Overall study results and limits: CMV infection status of these donors was not known.

With a J-beta primer mix and a sample-barcoded 5' primer, a second PCR ran roughly 6 to 11 cycles. TCRdb passed the 5' RACE reads through MiXCR, listing each CDR3 protein once. The sample lists 850,000 to 1,000,000 distinct CDR3 sequences, roughly 52% seen once, with 13% in the top ten. After removal of 2 bases from V and 4 bases from J, the junction contained 4 bases not matched to a gene. Germline V lookup: CDR1 MGHRA, CDR2 YSYEKL. The CDR3 spans 14 residues. For this clonotype: The target antigen is unknown.

The chain is built from TRBV4-1 and TRBJ1-1; 7 bases are a match to TRBD1. The sequenced material came from blood. The TCR sequence derives from a man aged 25 to 40 in good health. The DNA of the CDR3 is TGCGCCAGCAGCCAAAGACAGGGCGGCACTGAAGCTTTCTTT. This codes for CASSQRQGGTEAFF.